These 22 T cell receptor beta chains were all obtained from the same sample, sequenced in a study of blood T cell repertoires in COVID-19. Profiling relied on immunoSEQ multiplex PCR, and the TCRdb table lists in-frame clones only, not all of them. The table records some 200,000 clones, around nine tenths of them present only once. Sequenced sample: PBMCs or T cells enriched from blood (not recorded which). These receptors were taken from a woman aged 18-30 years who had recovered from COVID-19.

V usage is TRBV7-2 and J usage is TRBJ2-7; D may be TRBD2 (6 bases). The CDR3 sequence is 15 residues long. Germline V lookup: CDR1 SGHTA, CDR2 FQGNSA. Trimming removed 5 bases at V and 4 bases at J, with 18 bases between. In DNA, the CDR3 is TGTGCCAGCAGCCACTCGGGGGTGCTAGGTTACGAGCAGTACTTC. Translating it yields CASSHSGVLGYEQYF.

The rearrangement joins TRBV12-3 or TRBV12-4 to TRBJ1-4; no reliable D call. The length of the CDR3 is 13 residues. V dropped 2 bases and J dropped 8 bases, with 9 bases sitting between them. This CDR3 is CASSLTDGEKLFF. The DNA of the CDR3 is TGTGCCAGCAGTTTAACCGACGGGGAAAAACTGTTTTTT.

V usage is TRBV13 and J usage is TRBJ2-1; TRBD1 aligns across 7 bases. Germline trimming cut 4 bases from V and 9 bases from J; bases unmatched to any gene: 12. Germline-derived CDR1 and CDR2 are PRHDT and FYEKMQ (reference sequence). The length of the CDR3 is 15 residues. The CDR3 reads CASSSNALWTGEQFF. The DNA for the CDR3 is TGTGCCAGCAGCTCCAATGCCCTCTGGACAGGTGAGCAGTTCTTC.

The chain is built from TRBV4-1 and TRBJ2-1; 9 positions match TRBD2. J gave up 9 bases and V 3 bases, and 9 bases lay outside the gene matches. CDR1 MGHRA and CDR2 YSYEKL come from the germline V gene. The CDR3 consists of 15 residues. CDR3 protein: CASSHVAGVFSEQFF. As DNA, the CDR3 is TGCGCCAGCAGCCATGTAGCGGGAGTCTTTAGTGAGCAGTTCTTC.

The V and J genes are TRBV19 and TRBJ1-1; unclear D gene. Germline CDR1 LNHDA, CDR2 SQIVND (reference sequence). The CDR3 runs to 13 residues. Trimming took 2 bases from V and 1 from J, leaving 5 bases between them. The CDR3 here is CASSIRRNTEAFF. CDR3 nucleotides: TGTGCCAGTAGTATACGGAGGAACACTGAAGCTTTCTTT.

The rearrangement uses TRBV5-5 and TRBJ1-2; perhaps TRBD1 as D (6 bases). Germline CDR1 SGHKS, CDR2 YYEKEE (reference sequence). This CDR3 comprises 14 residues. Between the trimmed V and J ends, which lost 4 bases and 4 bases, there was a span of 14 bases. CDR3 loop: CASSNQQGGYGYTF. The CDR3 DNA is TGTGCCAGCAGCAACCAACAGGGTGGCTATGGCTACACCTTC. Filled out from reference TRBV5-5 and TRBJ1-2, the complete variable domain reads DAGVTQSPTHLIKTRGQQVTLRCSPISGHKSVSWYQQVLGQGPQFIFQYYEKEERGRGNFPDRFSARQFPNYSSELNVNALLLGDSALYLCASSNQQGGYGYTFGSGTRLTVV.

V usage is TRBV28 and J usage is TRBJ2-1; the match to TRBD1 covers 10 bases. Germline CDR1 is MDHEN and CDR2 is SYDVKM. Losses at the gene ends were 11 bases for V and 6 bases for J; bases not matched to a gene: 10. The CDR3 extends over 14 amino acids. The CDR3 spells CAAGTTGGLNEQFF. The CDR3 region has the DNA TGTGCCGCCGGGACGACAGGGGGCCTCAATGAGCAGTTCTTC.

This chain joins TRBV5-4 and TRBJ1-2, with 7 bases fitting TRBD1. With V trimmed by 0 bases and J by 3 bases, 11 bases remained unmatched. The CDR3 has 17 amino acids. Germline V gives CDR1 SGHNT, CDR2 YYREEE (reference sequence). The CDR3 bases are TGTGCCAGCAGCTTGGGCGGACAGGTAACCGGGGACTATGGCTACACCTTC. Residues: CASSLGGQVTGDYGYTF.

The chain is built from TRBV18 and TRBJ2-3; a possible D gene is TRBD1 (5 bases). Trimming stripped 4 bases from V and 8 bases from J, with 13 bases between. From germline, CDR1 is KGHSH and CDR2 LQKENI. The CDR3 has 13 amino acids. The CDR3 nucleotides read TGTGCCAGCTCACTTAGCCCTCAGGGTACGCAGTATTTT. It encodes CASSLSPQGTQYF.

The chain has TRBV2 and TRBJ2-5, with D maybe TRBD1 (6 bases). The germline gives CDR1 SNHLY, CDR2 FYNNEI. The CDR3 runs to 14 residues. The V end lost 3 bases, the J end lost 2 bases, and 10 bases lay between the germline ends. The CDR3 coding sequence is TGTGCCAGCAGTGACACAGGGCCGCAAGAGACCCAGTACTTC. Protein product: CASSDTGPQETQYF.

The chain joins TRBV6-1 to TRBJ2-7; D is unclear. Germline V gene sequence: CDR1 MNHNS, CDR2 SASEGT. Trimming left V 3 bases short and J 5 bases short, with 11 bases between. The CDR3 spans 13 residues. In nucleotides, the CDR3 is TGTGCCAGCAGTGAGGCCATCCGGGACGAGCAGTACTTC. It is translated as CASSEAIRDEQYF.

The rearrangement uses TRBV7-3 and TRBJ2-1; 7 bases line up with TRBD2. This CDR3 is built from 14 residues. CDR1 is SGHTA and CDR2 is FQGTGA in the germline V gene. The junction had 4 bases not matched to a gene; V was cut back by 1 base and J by 7 bases. The chain's CDR3 is CASSLSGSGNEQFF. The DNA of the CDR3 is TGTGCCAGCAGCTTAAGCGGGAGTGGAAATGAGCAGTTCTTC.

J is TRBJ2-7 and V is TRBV25-1; D gene unclear. In germline, CDR1 is MGHDK, CDR2 SYGVNS. This CDR3 region has 11 residues. V lost 6 bases, J lost 4 bases, and 7 bases lay in between. CDR3: CASRNIYEQYF. CDR3 nucleotide sequence: TGTGCCAGCAGAAATATATACGAGCAGTACTTC.

The chain uses TRBV9 and TRBJ2-7; TRBD2 might be the D (6 bases). The V gene lost 0 bases and the J gene lost 2 bases, with 9 bases spanning the gap. Germline lookup yields CDR1 SGDLS and CDR2 YYNGEE. There are 14 residues in the CDR3. The CDR3 nucleotides read TGTGCCAGCAGCGTAGGCGGACTAACCTACGAGCAGTACTTC. Translated, it gives CASSVGGLTYEQYF.

The chain couples TRBV4-3 to TRBJ2-5; tentatively, D is TRBD1 (7 bases). The CDR3 sequence is 17 residues long. V was shortened by 0 bases and J by 4 bases, with 18 bases between the two germline ends. Looked up from germline, CDR1 is LGHNA and CDR2 is YSLEER. CDR3 in DNA: TGCGCCAGCAGCCAAGAAATTTCGGCAGGGGGGAGAGAGACCCAGTACTTC. Amino acid sequence: CASSQEISAGGRETQYF.

The gene calls are TRBV4-2 and TRBJ1-1; D is unresolved. Germline-derived CDR1 and CDR2 are LGHNA and YNFKEQ. The CDR3 consists of 18 residues. With 1 base removed from V and 7 bases from J, the gap between germline ends came to 25 bases. The CDR3 DNA reads as TGTGCCAGCAGCCAAGTATACCGAGATGGATTGGCAGGACTTGAAGCTTTCTTT. It translates to CASSQVYRDGLAGLEAFF.

The gene calls are TRBV10-3 and TRBJ2-1; D is unclear. The germline V gene encodes CDR1 ENHRY and CDR2 SYGVKD. The CDR3 has 13 residues. V lost 8 bases and J lost 8, with 16 bases in between. CDR3 in amino acids: CAILVDSTDEQFF. CDR3 DNA: TGTGCCATCTTGGTAGACTCGACGGATGAGCAGTTCTTC.

The chain carries TRBV2 and TRBJ2-7, with TRBD2 matching over 10 bases. V gave up 7 bases and J gave up 7 bases; unmatched junction bases: 10. Germline loops: CDR1 SNHLY, CDR2 FYNNEI. The CDR3 covers 14 residues. The CDR3 is CASNPASGSDEQYF. The CDR3, as DNA: TGTGCCAGCAATCCCGCTAGCGGGAGTGATGAGCAGTACTTC. The entire variable domain, with the rest obtained from reference TRBV2 and TRBJ2-7, is as follows: EPEVTQTPSHQVTQMGQEVILRCVPISNHLYFYWYRQILGQKVEFLVSFYNNEISEKSEIFDDQFSVERPDGSNFTLKIRSTKLEDSAMYFCASNPASGSDEQYFGPGTRLTVT.

The chain combines TRBV15 with TRBJ2-7; D is perhaps TRBD2 (5 bases). This CDR3 has 14 residues. Germline V gene data show CDR1 as LNHNV and CDR2 as YYDKDF (reference sequence). V was clipped by 5 bases and J by 4 bases, with 15 bases between them. Here the CDR3 reads CATSPGIVGYEQYF. The DNA of the CDR3 is TGTGCCACCAGCCCCGGGATAGTGGGATACGAGCAGTACTTC.

The table lists this clone with a count of one. V is TRBV9 and J is TRBJ2-2; 9 bases are a match to TRBD2. CDR3 length: 16 residues. The junction had 7 bases not matched to a gene; V was cut back by 2 bases and J by 5 bases. Germline V gives CDR1 SGDLS, CDR2 YYNGEE. CDR3 in DNA: TGTGCCAGCAGCGTCGAGCGGGGGGCGTATACCGGGGAGCTGTTTTTT. Protein sequence: CASSVERGAYTGELFF.

J is TRBJ1-5 and V is TRBV19; TRBD1 might be the D (5 bases). Trimming removed 1 base at V and 6 bases at J, with 13 bases between. The CDR3 length is 15 residues. Per germline, CDR1 LNHDA and CDR2 SQIVND (reference sequence). The CDR3 nucleotides read TGTGCCAGTAGTATAGTCCCAGGGTCATCTCAGCCCCAGCATTTT. Translated: CASSIVPGSSQPQHF.

This chain joins TRBV3-1 (or the pseudogene TRBV3-2) and TRBJ2-1, with 7 bases that match TRBD2. The junction had 13 bases not matched to a gene; V was cut back by 5 bases and J by 15 bases. Germline V CDR1 and CDR2: LGHDT, YNNKEL (reference sequence). The CDR3 has 13 residues. CDR3 nucleotide sequence: TGTGCCAGCAGCTCCGCCCCGACTAGCACAACGTTCTTC. It specifies CASSSAPTSTTFF.